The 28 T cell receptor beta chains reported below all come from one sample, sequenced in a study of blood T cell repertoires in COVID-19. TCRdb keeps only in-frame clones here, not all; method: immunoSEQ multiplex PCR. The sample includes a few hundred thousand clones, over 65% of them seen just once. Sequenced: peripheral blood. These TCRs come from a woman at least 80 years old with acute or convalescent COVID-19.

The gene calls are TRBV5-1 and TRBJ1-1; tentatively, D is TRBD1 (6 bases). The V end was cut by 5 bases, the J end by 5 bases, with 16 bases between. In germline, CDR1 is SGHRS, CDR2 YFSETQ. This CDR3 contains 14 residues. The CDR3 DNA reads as TGCGCCAGCAGGGGTGGGGGGGCGAGTACTGAAGCTTTCTTT. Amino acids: CASRGGGASTEAFF.

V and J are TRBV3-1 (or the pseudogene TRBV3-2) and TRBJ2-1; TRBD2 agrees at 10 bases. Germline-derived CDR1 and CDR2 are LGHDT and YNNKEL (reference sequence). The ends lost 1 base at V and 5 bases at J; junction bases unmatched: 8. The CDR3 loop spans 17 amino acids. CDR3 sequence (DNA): TGTGCCAGCAGCCAAGTCAAGCGGGGGGGCCTTCACAATGAGCAGTTCTTC. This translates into CASSQVKRGGLHNEQFF.

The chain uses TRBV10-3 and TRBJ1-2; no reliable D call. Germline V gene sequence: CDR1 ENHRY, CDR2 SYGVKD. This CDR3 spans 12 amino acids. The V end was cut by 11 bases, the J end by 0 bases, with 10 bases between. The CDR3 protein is CAHFSPNYGYTF. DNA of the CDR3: TGTGCCCACTTTTCTCCTAACTATGGCTACACCTTC.

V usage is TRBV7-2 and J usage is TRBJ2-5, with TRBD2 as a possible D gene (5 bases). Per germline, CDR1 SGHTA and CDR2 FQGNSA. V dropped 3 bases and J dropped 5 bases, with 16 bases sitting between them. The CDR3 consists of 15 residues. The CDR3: CASSFSVAGGETQYF. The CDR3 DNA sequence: TGTGCCAGCAGCTTTTCGGTGGCGGGTGGGGAGACCCAGTACTTC. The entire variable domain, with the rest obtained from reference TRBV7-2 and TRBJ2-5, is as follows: GAGVSQSPSNKVTEKGKDVELRCDPISGHTALYWYRQSLGQGLEFLIYFQGNSAPDKSGLPSDRFSAERTGGSVSTLTIQRTQQEDSAVYLCASSFSVAGGETQYFGPGTRLLVL.

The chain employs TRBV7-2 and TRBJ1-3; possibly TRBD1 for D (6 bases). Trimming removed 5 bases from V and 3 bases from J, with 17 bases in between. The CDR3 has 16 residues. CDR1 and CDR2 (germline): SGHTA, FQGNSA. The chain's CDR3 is CASSLTGGAFGNTIYF. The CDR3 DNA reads TGTGCCAGCAGCCTGACGGGGGGGGCTTTTGGAAACACCATATATTTT.

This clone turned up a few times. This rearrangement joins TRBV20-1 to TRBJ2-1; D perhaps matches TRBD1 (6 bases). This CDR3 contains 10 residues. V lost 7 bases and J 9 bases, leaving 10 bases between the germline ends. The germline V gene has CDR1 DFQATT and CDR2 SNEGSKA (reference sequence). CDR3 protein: CSVTRGEQFF. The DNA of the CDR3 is TGCAGTGTTACCAGGGGTGAGCAGTTCTTC.

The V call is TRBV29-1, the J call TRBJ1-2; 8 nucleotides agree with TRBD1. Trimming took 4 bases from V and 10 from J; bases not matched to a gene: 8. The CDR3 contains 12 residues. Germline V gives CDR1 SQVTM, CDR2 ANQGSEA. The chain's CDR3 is CSVGGGQGHYTF. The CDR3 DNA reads TGCAGCGTTGGGGGAGGACAGGGCCACTACACCTTC.

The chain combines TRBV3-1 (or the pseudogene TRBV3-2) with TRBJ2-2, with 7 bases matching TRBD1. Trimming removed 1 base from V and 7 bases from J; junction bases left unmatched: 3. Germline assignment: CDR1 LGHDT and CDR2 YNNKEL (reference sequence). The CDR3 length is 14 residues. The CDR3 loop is CASSQGQGVGELFF. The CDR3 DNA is TGTGCCAGCAGCCAAGGACAGGGCGTCGGGGAGCTGTTTTTT.

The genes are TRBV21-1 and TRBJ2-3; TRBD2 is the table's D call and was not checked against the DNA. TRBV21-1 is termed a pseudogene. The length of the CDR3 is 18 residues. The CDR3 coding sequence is TGTGCCAGCAGCAAAGAAGGACGGTGGACTAGCGGGAGGGGAACGCAGTATTTT. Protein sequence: CASSKEGRWTSGRGTQYF.

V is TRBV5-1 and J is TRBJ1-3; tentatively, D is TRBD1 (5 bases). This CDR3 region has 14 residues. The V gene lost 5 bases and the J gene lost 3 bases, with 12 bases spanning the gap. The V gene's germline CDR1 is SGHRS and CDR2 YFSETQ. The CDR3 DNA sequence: TGCGCCAGCAGTGATGGGGGGGTTGGAAACACCATATATTTT. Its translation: CASSDGGVGNTIYF.

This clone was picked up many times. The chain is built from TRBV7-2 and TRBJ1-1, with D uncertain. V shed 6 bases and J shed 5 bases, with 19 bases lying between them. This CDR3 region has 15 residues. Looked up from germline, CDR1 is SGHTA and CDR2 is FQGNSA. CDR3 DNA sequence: TGTGCCAGCAGTCTAGCCGCGGGGAGGGAGACTGAAGCTTTCTTT. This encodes CASSLAAGRETEAFF.

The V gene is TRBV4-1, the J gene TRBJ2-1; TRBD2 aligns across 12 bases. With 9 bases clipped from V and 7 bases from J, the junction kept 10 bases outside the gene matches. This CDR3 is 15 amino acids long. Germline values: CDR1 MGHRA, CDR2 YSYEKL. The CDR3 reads CASTPSGGAINEQFF. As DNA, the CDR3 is TGCGCCAGTACTCCTAGCGGGGGGGCCATAAATGAGCAGTTCTTC.

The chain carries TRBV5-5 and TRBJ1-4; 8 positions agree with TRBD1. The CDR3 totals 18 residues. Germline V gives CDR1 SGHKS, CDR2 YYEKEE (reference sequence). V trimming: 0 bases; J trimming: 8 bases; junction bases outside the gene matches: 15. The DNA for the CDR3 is TGTGCCAGCAGCTTGGAGCCCCGGACAGGGACGAATTCGGAAAAACTGTTTTTT. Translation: CASSLEPRTGTNSEKLFF.

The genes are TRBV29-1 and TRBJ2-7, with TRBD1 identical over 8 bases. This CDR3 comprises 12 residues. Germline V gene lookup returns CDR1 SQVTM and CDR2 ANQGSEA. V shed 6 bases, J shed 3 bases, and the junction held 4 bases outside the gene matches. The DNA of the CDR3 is TGCAGCGTAAGGACAGGGATCTACGAGCAGTACTTC. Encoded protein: CSVRTGIYEQYF.

This CDR3 reads CASSFRGANSPLHF. CDR3 bases: TGTGCCAGCAGCTTCCGGGGAGCGAATTCACCCCTCCACTTT. This chain uses TRBV13 with TRBJ1-6, with D unclear. The V and J ends lost 3 bases and 7 bases respectively, with 10 bases between them. The CDR3 sequence is 14 residues long. The germline CDR1 and CDR2 sequences are PRHDT and FYEKMQ (reference sequence).

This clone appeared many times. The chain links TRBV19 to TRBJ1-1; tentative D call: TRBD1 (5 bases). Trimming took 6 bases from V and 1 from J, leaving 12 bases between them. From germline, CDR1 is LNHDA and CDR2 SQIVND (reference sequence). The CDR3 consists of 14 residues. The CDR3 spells CASRDGGTNTEAFF. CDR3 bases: TGTGCCAGTAGGGACGGGGGAACGAACACTGAAGCTTTCTTT.

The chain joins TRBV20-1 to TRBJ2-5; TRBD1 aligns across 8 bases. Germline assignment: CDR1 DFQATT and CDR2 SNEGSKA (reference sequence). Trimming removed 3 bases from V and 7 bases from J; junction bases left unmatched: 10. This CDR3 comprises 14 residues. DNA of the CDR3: TGCAGTGCTAGTCGGGACAGGACCCCAGGGACCCAGTACTTC. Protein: CSASRDRTPGTQYF.

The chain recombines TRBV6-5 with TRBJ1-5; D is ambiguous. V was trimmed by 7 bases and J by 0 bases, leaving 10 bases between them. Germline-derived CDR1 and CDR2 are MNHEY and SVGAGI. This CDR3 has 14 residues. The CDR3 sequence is CASNPGFSNQPQHF. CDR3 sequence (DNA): TGTGCCAGCAATCCGGGATTTAGCAATCAGCCCCAGCATTTT.

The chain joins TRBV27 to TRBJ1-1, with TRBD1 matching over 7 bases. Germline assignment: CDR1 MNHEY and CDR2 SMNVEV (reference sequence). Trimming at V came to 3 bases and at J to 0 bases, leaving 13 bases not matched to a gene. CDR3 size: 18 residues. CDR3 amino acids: CASSFLFRGPQMNTEAFF. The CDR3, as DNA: TGTGCCAGCAGTTTCCTTTTTAGGGGGCCCCAGATGAACACTGAAGCTTTCTTT.

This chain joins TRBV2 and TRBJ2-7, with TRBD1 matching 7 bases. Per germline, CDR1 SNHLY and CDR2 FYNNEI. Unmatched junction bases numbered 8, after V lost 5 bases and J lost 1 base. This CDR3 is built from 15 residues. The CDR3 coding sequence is TGTGCCAGCAGTTCTGAGACAGGGTCATCCTACGAGCAGTACTTC. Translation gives CASSSETGSSYEQYF.

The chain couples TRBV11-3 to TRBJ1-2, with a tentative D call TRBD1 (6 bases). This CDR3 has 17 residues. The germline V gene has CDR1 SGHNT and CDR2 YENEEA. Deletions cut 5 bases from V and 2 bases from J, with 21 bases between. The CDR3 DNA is TGTGCCAGCAGCCAACCCCCCACAGGGAAGGAAAACTATGGCTACACCTTC. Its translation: CASSQPPTGKENYGYTF.

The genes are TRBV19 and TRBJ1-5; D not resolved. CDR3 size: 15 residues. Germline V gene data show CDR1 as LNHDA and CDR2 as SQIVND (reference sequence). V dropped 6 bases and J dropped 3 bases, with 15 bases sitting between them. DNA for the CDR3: TGTGCCAGTAGATTCAGAGGGCCAGCCAATCAGCCCCAGCATTTT. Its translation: CASRFRGPANQPQHF.

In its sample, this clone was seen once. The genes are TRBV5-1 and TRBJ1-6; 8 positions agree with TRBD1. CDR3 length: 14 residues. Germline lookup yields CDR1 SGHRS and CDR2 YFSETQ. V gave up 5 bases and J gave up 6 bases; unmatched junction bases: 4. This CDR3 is CASSSDRGNSPLHF. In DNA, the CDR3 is TGCGCCAGCAGTTCTGACAGGGGTAATTCACCCCTCCACTTT.

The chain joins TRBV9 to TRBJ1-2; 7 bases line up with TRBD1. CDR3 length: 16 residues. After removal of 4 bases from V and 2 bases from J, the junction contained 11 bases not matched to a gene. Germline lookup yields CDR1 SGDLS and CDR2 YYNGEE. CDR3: CASSRDPGQTNYGYTF. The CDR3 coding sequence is TGTGCCAGCAGCAGGGATCCGGGACAGACGAACTATGGCTACACCTTC.

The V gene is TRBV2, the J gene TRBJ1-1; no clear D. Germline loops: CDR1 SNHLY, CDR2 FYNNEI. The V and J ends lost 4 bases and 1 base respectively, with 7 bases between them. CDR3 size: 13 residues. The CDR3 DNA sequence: TGTGCCAGCAGTGTAAACGGGAACACTGAAGCTTTCTTT. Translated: CASSVNGNTEAFF.

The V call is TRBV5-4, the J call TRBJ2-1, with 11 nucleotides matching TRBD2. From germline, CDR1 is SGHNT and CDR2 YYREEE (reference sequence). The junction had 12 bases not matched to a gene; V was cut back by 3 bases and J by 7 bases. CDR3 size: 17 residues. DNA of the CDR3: TGTGCCAGCAGCTCACCGTATAGCGGGGGGGAGGGTAATGAGCAGTTCTTC. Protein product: CASSSPYSGGEGNEQFF.

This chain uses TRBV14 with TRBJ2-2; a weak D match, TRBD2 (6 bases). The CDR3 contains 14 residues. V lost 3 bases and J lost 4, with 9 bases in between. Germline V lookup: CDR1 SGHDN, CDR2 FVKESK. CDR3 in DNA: TGTGCCAGCAGCCATGCGGGGACCACCGGGGAGCTGTTTTTT. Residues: CASSHAGTTGELFF.

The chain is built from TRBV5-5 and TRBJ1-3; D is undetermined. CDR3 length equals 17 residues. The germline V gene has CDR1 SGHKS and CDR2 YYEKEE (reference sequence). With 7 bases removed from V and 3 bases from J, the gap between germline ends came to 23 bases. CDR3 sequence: CASSVQAHLLYGNTIYF. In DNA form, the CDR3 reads TGTGCCAGCTCTGTTCAGGCGCACCTACTTTATGGAAACACCATATATTTT.